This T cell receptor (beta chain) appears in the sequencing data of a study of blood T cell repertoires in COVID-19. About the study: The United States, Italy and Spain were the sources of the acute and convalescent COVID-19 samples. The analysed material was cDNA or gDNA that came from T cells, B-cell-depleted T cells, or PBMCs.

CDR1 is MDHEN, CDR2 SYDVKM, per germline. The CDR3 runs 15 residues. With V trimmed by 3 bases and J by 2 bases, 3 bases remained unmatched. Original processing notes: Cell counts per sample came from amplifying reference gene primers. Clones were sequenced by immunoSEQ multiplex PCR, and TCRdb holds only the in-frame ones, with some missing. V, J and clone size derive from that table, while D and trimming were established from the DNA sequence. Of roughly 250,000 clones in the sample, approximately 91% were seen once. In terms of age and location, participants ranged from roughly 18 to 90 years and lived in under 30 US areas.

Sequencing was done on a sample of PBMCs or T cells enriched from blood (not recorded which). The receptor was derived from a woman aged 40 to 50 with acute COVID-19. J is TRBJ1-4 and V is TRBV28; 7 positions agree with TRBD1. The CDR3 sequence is CASSFLGGTNEKLFF. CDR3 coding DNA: TGTGCCAGCAGTTTCTTAGGGGGCACTAATGAAAAACTGTTTTTT. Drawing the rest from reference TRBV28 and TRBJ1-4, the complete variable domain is DVKVTQSSRYLVKRTGEKVFLECVQDMDHENMFWYRQDPGLGLRLIYFSYDVKMKEKGDIPEGYSVSREKKERFSLILESASTNQTSMYLCASSFLGGTNEKLFFGSGTQLSVL.